The 25 T cell receptor beta chains given below trace back to one sample, sequenced in a study of long-term antiretroviral therapy in people with HIV. The libraries were made with immunoSEQ v3.0 at survey level. Here immunoSEQ multiplex PCR was the method, and the copy in TCRdb shows in-frame clones only, minus some. Of tens of thousands of clones detected, roughly 81% appear once; the ten largest clones hold 4.5% to 5%. This sample comprised unsorted PBMCs, obtained around 2.7 years before starting antiretroviral therapy. These receptors were taken from a woman in her 30s with HIV.

The V call is TRBV2, the J call TRBJ1-1; D may be TRBD1 (6 bases). Deletions cut 2 bases from V and 5 bases from J, with 12 bases between. CDR1 and CDR2 (germline): SNHLY, FYNNEI. The CDR3 is made up of 14 amino acids. In DNA form, the CDR3 reads TGTGCCAGCAGTGAAAGGGGGGTATGGACTGAAGCTTTCTTT. Translating gives CASSERGVWTEAFF.

The V and J genes are TRBV7-9 and TRBJ2-3; 7 bases agree with TRBD1. The V and J ends lost 5 bases and 0 bases, in that order; junction bases with no gene match: 2. CDR1 is SEHNR and CDR2 is FQNEAQ in the germline V gene (reference sequence). The CDR3 contains 14 residues. Here the CDR3 reads CASSTDRSTDTQYF. The DNA of the CDR3 is TGTGCCAGCAGCACGGACAGGAGCACAGATACGCAGTATTTT.

This clone came up a few times. The J gene is TRBJ2-7, the V gene TRBV27, with no clear D. The germline CDR1 and CDR2 sequences are MNHEY and SMNVEV (reference sequence). V was pared by 2 bases and J by 1 base, with 9 bases between. The CDR3 extends over 14 amino acids. CDR3 in amino acids: CASSLGQVSYEQYF. In DNA form, the CDR3 reads TGTGCCAGCAGTTTAGGGCAGGTGTCCTACGAGCAGTACTTC.

The chain is built from TRBV29-1 and TRBJ1-2; unclear D gene. Deletions cut 5 bases from V and 4 bases from J, with 8 bases between. The V gene's germline CDR1 is SQVTM and CDR2 ANQGSEA. CDR3 length: 11 residues. As DNA, the CDR3 is TGCAGCGTTCGCTCTCCCTATGGCTACACCTTC. Translated, it gives CSVRSPYGYTF.

This sequence joins TRBV5-4 and TRBJ2-2; D could derive from TRBD1 or TRBD2 (5 bases each). Germline CDR1 SGHNT, CDR2 YYREEE (reference sequence). The germline V and J ends were trimmed by 2 bases and 0 bases, with 11 bases remaining between them. This CDR3 is 16 amino acids long. The CDR3 loop is CASSFPGPSNTGELFF. The CDR3 DNA sequence: TGTGCCAGCAGCTTTCCGGGACCGTCGAACACCGGGGAGCTGTTTTTT.

This clone was counted once. One junction end disagrees with the germline gene, perhaps due to a read error. The chain employs TRBV9 and TRBJ2-1; TRBD1 is a possible D gene (5 bases). CDR1 is SGDLS, CDR2 YYNGEE, per germline. There are 13 residues in the CDR3. The CDR3 DNA reads as TGTGCCAGCAGCGTAGCTTGGGGCAATAAGCAGTTCTTC. Encoded protein: CASSVAWGNKQFF. Filled out from reference TRBV9 and TRBJ2-1, the complete variable domain reads DSGVTQTPKHLITATGQRVTLRCSPRSGDLSVYWYQQSLDQGLQFLIQYYNGEERAKGNILERFSAQQFPDLHSELNLSSLELGDSALYFCASSVAWGNKQFFGPGTRLTVL.

The chain combines TRBV19 with TRBJ2-5; 7 positions match TRBD1. V lost 2 bases to trimming and J lost 4 bases; unmatched junction nucleotides: 1. The CDR3 extends over 13 amino acids. Germline CDR1 reads LNHDA; CDR2 reads SQIVND (reference sequence). CDR3 in DNA: TGTGCCAGTAGTATAAACAGGGGAGAGACCCAGTACTTC. Amino acid sequence: CASSINRGETQYF.

The V and J genes are TRBV5-1 and TRBJ2-3, with a tentative D call TRBD2 (6 bases). Trimming shortened V by 0 bases and J by 1 base, and 6 bases separated the two germline ends. Germline V gene data show CDR1 as SGHRS and CDR2 as YFSETQ. The CDR3 has 14 residues. This CDR3 is CASSLGEGTDTQYF. CDR3 coding DNA: TGCGCCAGCAGCTTGGGGGAGGGCACAGATACGCAGTATTTT.

The chain uses TRBV28 and TRBJ2-1; D remains ambiguous. The CDR3 extends over 12 amino acids. The V gene lost 2 bases and the J gene lost 10 bases, with 9 bases spanning the gap. Per germline, CDR1 MDHEN and CDR2 SYDVKM. The CDR3 DNA reads TGTGCCAGCAGTTTAGCTGGGTCAGAGCAGTTCTTC. Translation: CASSLAGSEQFF.

The J gene is TRBJ2-3, the V gene TRBV29-1; D gene ambiguous. CDR1 and CDR2 from the germline V gene are SQVTM and ANQGSEA. The length of the CDR3 is 13 residues. The germline V and J ends were trimmed by 4 bases and 2 bases, with 10 bases remaining between them. Here the CDR3 reads CSVAQFSTDTQYF. CDR3 in DNA: TGCAGCGTTGCCCAGTTCTCCACAGATACGCAGTATTTT.

The genes are TRBV19 and TRBJ2-5; the D is unclear. V lost 3 bases and J 5 bases, leaving 16 bases between the germline ends. This CDR3 comprises 15 residues. Germline CDR1 and CDR2: LNHDA and SQIVND (reference sequence). The CDR3 bases are TGTGCCAGTAGTATTATAGCCCAGGCTCTTGAGACCCAGTACTTC. Protein product: CASSIIAQALETQYF.

This clone has just one count. The chain has TRBV9 and TRBJ1-2; D perhaps matches TRBD1 (5 bases). Germline V gene lookup returns CDR1 SGDLS and CDR2 YYNGEE. This CDR3 has 13 amino acids. Between the trimmed V and J ends, which lost 5 bases and 4 bases, there was a span of 12 bases. The CDR3 reads CASSGRDGYGYTF. The CDR3 bases are TGTGCCAGCAGTGGCCGGGACGGCTATGGCTACACCTTC.

This chain joins TRBV9 and TRBJ1-2; TRBD1 is a possible D gene (5 bases). Germline CDR1 and CDR2: SGDLS and YYNGEE. The CDR3 extends over 14 amino acids. V was clipped by 4 bases and J by 2 bases, with 12 bases between them. The CDR3 bases are TGTGCCAGCAGCTTATCCGACAGCAACTATGGCTACACCTTC. Translation: CASSLSDSNYGYTF.

The rearrangement links TRBV5-1 to TRBJ1-2, with a tentative D call TRBD1 (5 bases). This CDR3 has 14 residues. The germline V gene has CDR1 SGHRS and CDR2 YFSETQ. V lost 5 bases to trimming and J lost 10 bases, with 21 bases between them. CDR3 bases: TGCGCCAGCAGTACCCTTGGTGCAGGGTCATCCTACACCTTC. Amino acid sequence: CASSTLGAGSSYTF.

The chain is built from TRBV9 and TRBJ1-3; TRBD1 might be the D (6 bases). The length of the CDR3 is 14 residues. The V gene's germline CDR1 is SGDLS and CDR2 YYNGEE. V lost 3 bases and J lost 3, with 10 bases in between. The CDR3 region is CASSGGGNGNTIYF. The CDR3 DNA reads TGTGCCAGCAGCGGAGGGGGAAATGGAAACACCATATATTTT.

V usage is TRBV27 and J usage is TRBJ2-3; a weak D match, TRBD2 (7 bases). The CDR3 has 18 residues. V was trimmed by 5 bases and J by 4 bases, leaving 25 bases between them. Germline V gives CDR1 MNHEY, CDR2 SMNVEV (reference sequence). Written as DNA, the CDR3 is TGTGCCAGCAGTACGGACAGCCCGGGGAGGGGCCACCCAGATACGCAGTATTTT. Its protein product is CASSTDSPGRGHPDTQYF.

This clone occurred a few times. The chain is built from TRBV9 and TRBJ1-1; D gene uncertain. V was pared by 3 bases and J by 5 bases, with 14 bases between. Germline V CDR1 and CDR2: SGDLS, YYNGEE. The CDR3 covers 14 residues. The DNA of the CDR3 is TGTGCCAGCAGCGCCGGAGGGCCGAGGACTGAAGCTTTCTTT. Amino acids: CASSAGGPRTEAFF.

The genes are TRBV30 and TRBJ2-2; D possibly corresponds to TRBD2 (5 bases). The CDR3 has 15 residues. V was clipped by 3 bases and J by 0 bases, with 11 bases between them. The germline gives CDR1 GTSNPN, CDR2 SVGIG (reference sequence). The CDR3 spells CAWSPGITNTGELFF. In DNA, the CDR3 is TGTGCCTGGAGCCCGGGGATAACGAACACCGGGGAGCTGTTTTTT. Based on the CDR3 plus reference TRBV30 and TRBJ2-2, the full variable domain is SQTIHQWPATLVQPVGSPLSLECTVEGTSNPNLYWYRQAAGRGLQLLFYSVGIGQISSEVPQNLSASRPQDRQFILSSKKLLLSDSGFYLCAWSPGITNTGELFFGEGSRLTVL.

The rearrangement uses TRBV30 and TRBJ2-7; D is unresolved. V lost 4 bases and J 0 bases, leaving 10 bases between the germline ends. This CDR3 comprises 13 residues. CDR1 GTSNPN and CDR2 SVGIG come from the germline V gene (reference sequence). CDR3 amino acids: CAWNDGASYEQYF. DNA of the CDR3: TGTGCCTGGAACGACGGAGCCTCCTACGAGCAGTACTTC.

The genes are TRBV2 and TRBJ1-4; 9 bases are a match to TRBD1. Germline assignment: CDR1 SNHLY and CDR2 FYNNEI. Losses at the gene ends were 5 bases for V and 6 bases for J; bases not matched to a gene: 4. The CDR3 runs 14 residues. CDR3: CASSRDRVDEKLFF. As DNA, the CDR3 is TGTGCCAGCAGTCGGGACAGGGTGGATGAAAAACTGTTTTTT. Variable domain in full (rest from reference TRBV2 and TRBJ1-4): EPEVTQTPSHQVTQMGQEVILRCVPISNHLYFYWYRQILGQKVEFLVSFYNNEISEKSEIFDDQFSVERPDGSNFTLKIRSTKLEDSAMYFCASSRDRVDEKLFFGSGTQLSVL.

V and J are TRBV5-6 and TRBJ2-1; TRBD2 matches at 7 bases. V gave up 4 bases and J gave up 1 base; unmatched junction bases: 5. The CDR3 totals 15 residues. From germline, CDR1 is SGHDT and CDR2 YYEEEE. CDR3 sequence: CASSPLGGSYNEQFF. The CDR3 DNA reads as TGTGCCAGCAGCCCCTTGGGGGGGTCCTACAATGAGCAGTTCTTC.

The gene calls are TRBV15 and TRBJ1-5; D is undetermined. V was trimmed by 3 bases and J by 0 bases, leaving 9 bases between them. Germline assignment: CDR1 LNHNV and CDR2 YYDKDF (reference sequence). This CDR3 is built from 15 residues. The DNA of the CDR3 is TGTGCCACCAGCAGCACAGAAAATAGCAATCAGCCCCAGCATTTT. This codes for CATSSTENSNQPQHF.

The chain uses TRBV30 and TRBJ2-2, with 7 bases fitting TRBD2. The germline V gene encodes CDR1 GTSNPN and CDR2 SVGIG (reference sequence). This CDR3 has 14 amino acids. Trimming took 0 bases from V and 5 from J; bases not matched to a gene: 3. The CDR3 loop is CAWSVTSSTGELFF. The CDR3 nucleotides are TGTGCCTGGAGTGTGACTAGCTCAACCGGGGAGCTGTTTTTT. Full variable domain (rest looked up from reference TRBV30 and TRBJ2-2): SQTIHQWPATLVQPVGSPLSLECTVEGTSNPNLYWYRQAAGRGLQLLFYSVGIGQISSEVPQNLSASRPQDRQFILSSKKLLLSDSGFYLCAWSVTSSTGELFFGEGSRLTVL.

The genes are TRBV5-1 and TRBJ1-3; 9 bases are a match to TRBD1. Germline CDR1 reads SGHRS; CDR2 reads YFSETQ. The CDR3 sequence is 21 residues long. With V trimmed by 3 bases and J by 0 bases, 19 bases remained unmatched. Here the CDR3 reads CASSWVEGDREAPYSGNTIYF. The CDR3 DNA reads as TGCGCCAGCAGCTGGGTAGAGGGGGACAGGGAGGCCCCATACTCTGGAAACACCATATATTTT.

CDR3 residues: CASSESPDRVNGYTF. The DNA for the CDR3 is TGTGCCAGCAGTGAATCCCCTGATAGGGTCAATGGCTACACCTTC. V gene TRBV2 combines with J gene TRBJ1-2; no definite D call. CDR1 and CDR2 (germline): SNHLY, FYNNEI. CDR3 length equals 15 residues. The V gene lost 2 bases and the J gene lost 6 bases, with 16 bases spanning the gap.